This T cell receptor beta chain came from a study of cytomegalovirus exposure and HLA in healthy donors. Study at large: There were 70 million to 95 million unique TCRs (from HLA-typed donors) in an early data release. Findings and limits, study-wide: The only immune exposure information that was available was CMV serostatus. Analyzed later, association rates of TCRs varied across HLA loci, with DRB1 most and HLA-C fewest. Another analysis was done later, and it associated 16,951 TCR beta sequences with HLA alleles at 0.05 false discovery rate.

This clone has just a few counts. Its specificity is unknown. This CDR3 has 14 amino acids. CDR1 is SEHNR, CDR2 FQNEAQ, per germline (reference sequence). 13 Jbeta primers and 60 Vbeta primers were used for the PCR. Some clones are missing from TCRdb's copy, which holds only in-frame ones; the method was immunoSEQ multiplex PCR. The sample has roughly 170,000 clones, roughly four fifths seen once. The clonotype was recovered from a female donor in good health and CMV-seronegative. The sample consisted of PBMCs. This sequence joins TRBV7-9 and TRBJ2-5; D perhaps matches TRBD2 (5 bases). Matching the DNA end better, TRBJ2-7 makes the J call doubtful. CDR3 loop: CASSLLAPSYEQYF. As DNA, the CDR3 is TGTGCCAGCAGCTTATTAGCGCCCTCCTACGAGCAGTACTTC.